These 10 T cell receptor beta chains were sequenced from one sample in a study of shared clonotypes between healthy human individuals. Terminally differentiated effector memory CD45RA+ cells were excluded by CCR7 positive selection of CD45RO-negative cells. The protocol was immunoSEQ multiplex PCR, while the TCRdb copy is restricted to in-frame clones and leaves out a portion. Among about 2 million clones listed, 85% to 95% were seen once. The material sequenced was naive CD8+ T cells sorted from blood. The receptor set was obtained from a man aged 18 to 29 in good health.

The genes are TRBV27 and TRBJ2-7, with D unresolved. Trimming removed 2 bases from V and 10 bases from J, with 15 bases in between. Per germline, CDR1 MNHEY and CDR2 SMNVEV (reference sequence). The CDR3 has 13 residues. Written as DNA, the CDR3 is TGTGCCAGCAGTTTAAGGGCGGCCCCAGACCAGTACTTC. Protein product: CASSLRAAPDQYF.

This chain connects TRBV4-1 to TRBJ1-1, with 8 bases aligning to TRBD1. CDR3 length equals 15 residues. The V segment lost 5 bases and the J segment 6 bases; nucleotides outside the gene matches: 11. Germline V gives CDR1 MGHRA, CDR2 YSYEKL. The CDR3, as DNA: TGCGCCAGCAGCTCCCGGACAGGGCGAAGGGCTGAAGCTTTCTTT. This codes for CASSSRTGRRAEAFF.

This clone was counted once. This chain uses TRBV6-5 with TRBJ1-6; 9 bases align to TRBD1. The ends lost 4 bases at V and 6 bases at J; junction bases unmatched: 7. The CDR3 is 16 residues long. Germline V gives CDR1 MNHEY, CDR2 SVGAGI. CDR3: CASSSWTGEGNSPLHF. The CDR3 coding sequence is TGTGCCAGCAGTTCCTGGACAGGGGAGGGTAATTCACCCCTCCACTTT.

The chain has TRBV5-1 and TRBJ2-1; the D is unclear. The ends were cut back, 0 bases at V and 8 bases at J, with 6 bases in the middle. Germline CDR1 is SGHRS and CDR2 is YFSETQ. CDR3 length equals 12 residues. As DNA, the CDR3 is TGCGCCAGCAGCTTGGCAGCCGATGAGCAGTTCTTC. Translation: CASSLAADEQFF.

The CDR3 DNA reads as TGTGCCAGCAGTTACTTTCTTACAAGCGGGGAGCTGTTTTTT. This translates into CASSYFLTSGELFF. The rearrangement uses TRBV6-5 and TRBJ2-2; no firm D call. The CDR3 totals 14 residues. The germline CDR1 and CDR2 sequences are MNHEY and SVGAGI. Trimming pared 1 base from V and 7 bases from J, leaving 10 bases between.

The chain uses TRBV7-9 and TRBJ2-5, with a tentative D call TRBD2 (6 bases). The CDR3 extends over 13 amino acids. CDR1 is SEHNR, CDR2 FQNEAQ, per germline (reference sequence). CDR3 bases: TGTGCGGGAGGATCCCCGATACTAGAGACCCAGTACTTC. It yields the protein CAGGSPILETQYF. The full variable domain, in which reference TRBV7-9 and TRBJ2-5 provide the parts outside the CDR3, is DTGVSQNPRHKITKRGQNVTFRCDPISEHNRLYWYRQTLGQGPEFLTYFQNEAQLEKSRLLSDRFSAERPKGSFSTLEIQRTEQGDSAMYLCAGGSPILETQYFGPGTRLLVL.

The chain joins TRBV27 to TRBJ1-5; 9 bases are shared with TRBD1. The V gene's germline CDR1 is MNHEY and CDR2 SMNVEV (reference sequence). V shed 3 bases, J shed 6 bases, and the junction held 6 bases outside the gene matches. CDR3 size: 15 residues. The CDR3 region is CASSLGQGLGQPQHF. CDR3 nucleotides: TGTGCCAGCAGTTTGGGACAGGGTTTGGGTCAGCCCCAGCATTTT.

The rearrangement joins TRBV19 to TRBJ2-1; 9 bases align to TRBD1. The CDR3 runs to 14 residues. V trimming: 1 base; J trimming: 8 bases; junction bases outside the gene matches: 3. Germline V CDR1 and CDR2: LNHDA, SQIVND (reference sequence). The CDR3: CASSIAWTGDEQFF. The CDR3 DNA is TGTGCCAGTAGTATAGCCTGGACAGGGGATGAGCAGTTCTTC.

Comment on this clone: At one end the junction does not follow the germline gene, possibly because of a read error. The chain employs TRBV7-7 and TRBJ2-5; D possibly corresponds to TRBD2 (8 bases). CDR3 length: 17 residues. Germline lookup yields CDR1 SSHAT and CDR2 FNYEAQ (reference sequence). The CDR3 DNA reads TGTGCTAGCAGCTTAGGTCCTATATCGGGAGGGGGCGAGACCCAGTACTTC. This gives the protein CASSLGPISGGGETQYF.

The CDR3 DNA is TGTGCCCTAGGACTAGCCCGGGATGAGCAGTTCTTC. It is translated as CALGLARDEQFF. The chain combines TRBV30 with TRBJ2-1; 8 bases fit TRBD2. Germline CDR1 reads GTSNPN; CDR2 reads SVGIG (reference sequence). This CDR3 comprises 12 residues. The ends lost 8 bases at V and 8 bases at J; junction bases unmatched: 8.